The 28 T cell receptor beta chains below all came from one sample that was sequenced in a study of blood T cell repertoires in COVID-19. Clones were sequenced by immunoSEQ multiplex PCR, and TCRdb holds only the in-frame ones, with some missing. Among 55,000 to 70,000 clones, 88% were seen once, and the ten largest hold approximately 40%. Sequencing input: peripheral blood. These receptors were obtained from a woman aged 55 to 70 with COVID-19, enrolled during active disease.

The chain combines TRBV2 with TRBJ1-5, with TRBD1 as a possible D gene (5 bases). Germline V CDR1 and CDR2: SNHLY, FYNNEI. Trimming pared 5 bases from V and 4 bases from J, leaving 12 bases between. The CDR3 is 14 residues long. The CDR3 here is CASSSGLQNQPQHF. The CDR3, as DNA: TGTGCCAGCAGTTCGGGACTCCAGAATCAGCCCCAGCATTTT.

V usage is TRBV7-2 and J usage is TRBJ2-3; 9 nucleotides line up with TRBD2. The germline V gene has CDR1 SGHTA and CDR2 FQGNSA. Losses at the gene ends were 6 bases for V and 0 bases for J; bases not matched to a gene: 7. The CDR3 consists of 16 residues. The CDR3 sequence is CASSRRTSASTDTQYF. The CDR3, as DNA: TGTGCCAGCAGTCGACGGACTAGCGCTAGCACAGATACGCAGTATTTT. The full variable domain, its missing parts supplied by reference TRBV7-2 and TRBJ2-3, is GAGVSQSPSNKVTEKGKDVELRCDPISGHTALYWYRQSLGQGLEFLIYFQGNSAPDKSGLPSDRFSAERTGGSVSTLTIQRTQQEDSAVYLCASSRRTSASTDTQYFGPGTRLTVL.

The genes are TRBV5-1 and TRBJ1-3; no firm D call. The V end lost 4 bases, the J end lost 0 bases, and 8 bases lay between the germline ends. This CDR3 is built from 14 residues. CDR1 is SGHRS and CDR2 is YFSETQ in the germline V gene. The CDR3 nucleotides are TGCGCCAGCAGCCTCACTTACTCTGGAAACACCATATATTTT. Amino acid sequence: CASSLTYSGNTIYF. The full variable domain, with the rest looked up from reference TRBV5-1 and TRBJ1-3, is KAGVTQTPRYLIKTRGQQVTLSCSPISGHRSVSWYQQTPGQGLQFLFEYFSETQRNKGNFPGRFSGRQFSNSRSEMNVSTLELGDSALYLCASSLTYSGNTIYFGEGSWLTVV.

J is TRBJ1-2 and V is TRBV6-5; TRBD1 agrees at 8 bases. Germline V gene data show CDR1 as MNHEY and CDR2 as SVGAGI. This CDR3 has 14 amino acids. V shed 3 bases and J 7 bases; nucleotides not matched to a gene: 7. CDR3 DNA sequence: TGTGCCAGCAGTTATTCAGGGGGCTCTCGTGGCTACACCTTC. It encodes CASSYSGGSRGYTF.

The J gene is TRBJ1-1, the V gene TRBV5-8; D remains ambiguous. Germline-derived CDR1 and CDR2 are SGHTS and YDEGEE. V lost 7 bases, J lost 4 bases, and 23 bases lay in between. CDR3 size: 16 residues. In DNA form, the CDR3 reads TGTGCCAGCCTCGGTTCCCCCTCACTCTTCACCACTGAAGCTTTCTTT. Its protein product is CASLGSPSLFTTEAFF.

V is TRBV11-2 and J is TRBJ2-2; D possibly corresponds to TRBD1 (5 bases). This CDR3 has 16 residues. V was clipped by 0 bases and J by 0 bases, with 8 bases between them. The germline CDR1 and CDR2 sequences are SGHAT and FQNNGV. The CDR3 protein is CASSLEQGSNTGELFF. The CDR3 DNA sequence: TGTGCCAGCAGCTTAGAGCAGGGTTCGAACACCGGGGAGCTGTTTTTT. Based on the CDR3 plus reference TRBV11-2 and TRBJ2-2, the full variable domain is EAGVAQSPRYKIIEKRQSVAFWCNPISGHATLYWYQQILGQGPKLLIQFQNNGVVDDSQLPKDRFSAERLKGVDSTLKIQPAKLEDSAVYLCASSLEQGSNTGELFFGEGSRLTVL.

The chain is built from TRBV25-1 and TRBJ1-3; no clear D. Trimming stripped 2 bases from V and 3 bases from J, with 11 bases between. This CDR3 spans 15 amino acids. CDR1 and CDR2 (germline): MGHDK, SYGVNS. CDR3: CASSEGRAGGNTIYF. For the CDR3, the DNA is TGTGCCAGCAGTGAAGGGCGGGCAGGTGGAAACACCATATATTTT.

In this sample, this clone turned up once. The chain carries TRBV10-1 and TRBJ2-1; 7 positions agree with TRBD2. Per germline, CDR1 WNHNN and CDR2 SYGVQD (reference sequence). Losses at the gene ends were 5 bases for V and 2 bases for J; bases not matched to a gene: 6. The CDR3 is 15 residues long. The DNA for the CDR3 is TGCGCCAGCAGTTCCGGACTAGGGGCCTACAATGAGCAGTTCTTC. Protein: CASSSGLGAYNEQFF.

This clone was seen more than once but under ten times. CDR3: CASSQGLGGGGYEQYF. For the CDR3, the DNA is TGCGCCAGCAGCCAGGGCCTAGGCGGGGGCGGTTACGAGCAGTACTTC. V is TRBV4-3 and J is TRBJ2-7; TRBD2 might be the D (7 bases). The V end was cut by 3 bases, the J end by 4 bases, with 19 bases between. CDR1 and CDR2 from the germline V gene are LGHNA and YSLEER. The CDR3 covers 16 residues.

The V gene is TRBV7-9, the J gene TRBJ2-4; D is uncertain. From germline, CDR1 is SEHNR and CDR2 FQNEAQ (reference sequence). V was clipped by 7 bases and J by 5 bases, with 9 bases between them. The CDR3 covers 12 residues. The CDR3, as DNA: TGTGCCAGCACCCGCGAGGAAAACATTCAGTACTTC. As protein: CASTREENIQYF.

CDR3 DNA sequence: TGTGCCAGCAGCCAGAATGGGCAGGGTGGGGAAAAACTGTTTTTT. Translated: CASSQNGQGGEKLFF. The chain employs TRBV3-1 (or the pseudogene TRBV3-2) and TRBJ1-4; TRBD1 might be the D (5 bases). The CDR3 extends over 15 amino acids. Between the trimmed V and J ends, which lost 3 bases and 8 bases, there was a span of 16 bases. From germline, CDR1 is LGHDT and CDR2 YNNKEL (reference sequence).

V usage is TRBV4-1 and J usage is TRBJ2-2, with D unclear. Looked up from germline, CDR1 is MGHRA and CDR2 is YSYEKL. The CDR3 contains 14 residues. V lost 0 bases to trimming and J lost 6 bases, with 8 bases between them. CDR3 region: CASSQDGVPGELFF. For the CDR3, the DNA is TGCGCCAGCAGCCAAGATGGAGTCCCCGGGGAGCTGTTTTTT.

V usage is TRBV20-1 and J usage is TRBJ1-3; D gene ambiguous. V was pared by 5 bases and J by 3 bases, with 5 bases between. CDR1 is DFQATT and CDR2 is SNEGSKA in the germline V gene (reference sequence). This CDR3 is built from 11 residues. The CDR3 bases are TGCAGTGCTGAGAATGGAAACACCATATATTTT. It translates to CSAENGNTIYF.

This rearrangement joins TRBV7-6 to TRBJ1-2; 7 bases fit TRBD1. V was pared by 5 bases and J by 8 bases, with 20 bases of the junction left unmatched. The germline gives CDR1 SGHVS, CDR2 FNYEAQ. The CDR3 has 17 residues. In DNA form, the CDR3 reads TGTGCCAGCAGCGACCTTTTAGGGACAGTGCCTTTTGGAGGCTACACCTTC. It specifies CASSDLLGTVPFGGYTF.

This rearrangement joins TRBV7-2 to TRBJ2-2; D is perhaps TRBD1 (5 bases). The CDR3 runs to 14 residues. From germline, CDR1 is SGHTA and CDR2 FQGNSA. Trimming cost V 5 bases and J 8 bases, with 15 bases left between them. Written as DNA, the CDR3 is TGTGCCAGCAGCCAAGATTTAGGGGCTGGGGAGCTGTTTTTT. Its translation is CASSQDLGAGELFF.

V usage is TRBV6-6 and J usage is TRBJ2-5, with D possibly being TRBD2 (6 bases). Per germline, CDR1 MNHNY and CDR2 SVGAGI (reference sequence). The CDR3 extends over 12 amino acids. V lost 6 bases and J 5 bases, leaving 10 bases between the germline ends. CDR3 in DNA: TGTGCCAGCAGGGGGACTGCTGAGACCCAGTACTTC. Its protein product is CASRGTAETQYF.

Written as DNA, the CDR3 is TGCGCCAGCAGCCTGGGACAGTTCGGCTACACCTTC. It is translated as CASSLGQFGYTF. This chain uses TRBV5-1 with TRBJ1-2; 7 positions agree with TRBD1. This CDR3 region has 12 residues. From germline, CDR1 is SGHRS and CDR2 YFSETQ. J was trimmed by 8 bases and V by 4 bases; bases with no gene match: 5. Full variable domain (remainder filled in from reference TRBV5-1 and TRBJ1-2): KAGVTQTPRYLIKTRGQQVTLSCSPISGHRSVSWYQQTPGQGLQFLFEYFSETQRNKGNFPGRFSGRQFSNSRSEMNVSTLELGDSALYLCASSLGQFGYTFGSGTRLTVV.

This clone was observed a single time. CDR3 bases: TGTGCCACCAGTGATTTTCGGGGGTCAGATACGCAGTATTTT. Amino acid sequence: CATSDFRGSDTQYF. The J gene is TRBJ2-3, the V gene TRBV24-1; weak D call: TRBD2 (6 bases). Germline assignment: CDR1 KGHDR and CDR2 SFDVKD. CDR3 length: 14 residues. The V end lost 1 base, the J end lost 4 bases, and 8 bases lay between the germline ends.

This clone was detected a few times. CDR3 DNA: TGTGCCAGCAGTTTTTTGGCTGGCACAGATACGCAGTATTTT. Translated: CASSFLAGTDTQYF. The chain employs TRBV28 and TRBJ2-3; D not resolved. The length of the CDR3 is 14 residues. CDR1 and CDR2 from the germline V gene are MDHEN and SYDVKM. V was trimmed by 3 bases and J by 1 base, leaving 8 bases between them.

The V and J genes are TRBV7-2 and TRBJ2-3; TRBD2 agrees at 12 bases. CDR1 is SGHTA, CDR2 FQGNSA, per germline. With V trimmed by 1 base and J by 1 base, 6 bases remained unmatched. The CDR3 totals 18 residues. CDR3 DNA: TGTGCCAGCAGCTTAGGGTGGCTAGCGGGAGGGCGCACAGATACGCAGTATTTT. Translating it yields CASSLGWLAGGRTDTQYF.

The V and J genes are TRBV6-2 or TRBV6-3 and TRBJ2-1; 9 bases fit TRBD2. This CDR3 comprises 14 residues. Per germline, CDR1 MNHEY and CDR2 SVGEGT. Unmatched junction bases numbered 4, after V lost 4 bases and J lost 6 bases. CDR3 residues: CASSFLAGVNEQFF. CDR3 nucleotides: TGTGCCAGCAGTTTCTTAGCGGGGGTCAATGAGCAGTTCTTC.

This sequence joins TRBV9 and TRBJ1-2, with D unclear. CDR1 and CDR2 from the germline V gene are SGDLS and YYNGEE. Trimming stripped 4 bases from V and 2 bases from J, with 12 bases between. The length of the CDR3 is 14 residues. CDR3 DNA: TGTGCCAGCAGCTCAACAGACGGAAACTATGGCTACACCTTC. Its protein is CASSSTDGNYGYTF.

This chain joins TRBV28 and TRBJ1-1, with a weak D call TRBD1 (6 bases). In germline, CDR1 is MDHEN, CDR2 SYDVKM. The CDR3 has 14 amino acids. Trimming took 5 bases from V and 1 from J, leaving 11 bases between them. CDR3 DNA: TGTGCCAGCAGTACGCAGGGGCGGAACACTGAAGCTTTCTTT. Encoded protein: CASSTQGRNTEAFF.

The chain links TRBV12-3 or TRBV12-4 to TRBJ1-5; 9 nucleotides match TRBD1. V dropped 6 bases and J dropped 6; count of bases not matched to a gene: 3. The CDR3 spans 13 residues. CDR3 DNA sequence: TGTGCCAGCAGCCCGGACAGGGGTCAGCCCCAGCATTTT. Residues: CASSPDRGQPQHF.

The chain uses TRBV30 and TRBJ2-5, with 11 bases identical to TRBD1. Trimming removed 0 bases from V and 1 base from J; junction bases left unmatched: 4. The germline gives CDR1 GTSNPN, CDR2 SVGIG (reference sequence). CDR3 length equals 16 residues. The CDR3 DNA is TGTGCCTGGAGTGTTGGGGACAGGGGGTTCCAAGAGACCCAGTACTTC. Translation gives CAWSVGDRGFQETQYF.

This clone has only a few counts. This sequence joins TRBV6-5 and TRBJ1-5, with D tentatively TRBD1 (6 bases). Trimming removed 5 bases at V and 7 bases at J, with 12 bases between. From germline, CDR1 is MNHEY and CDR2 SVGAGI. The CDR3 runs to 13 residues. The CDR3 sequence: CASSNLDRQPQHF. The CDR3, as DNA: TGTGCCAGCAGTAACCTAGACAGGCAGCCCCAGCATTTT.

This chain joins TRBV29-1 and TRBJ2-1; 16 nucleotides align to TRBD2. V was pared by 6 bases and J by 2 bases, with 7 bases of the junction left unmatched. The CDR3 runs 17 residues. Germline-derived CDR1 and CDR2 are SQVTM and ANQGSEA. The CDR3 DNA reads as TGCAGCGTCGAGGGACTAGCGGGAGGGCCGACCTACAATGAGCAGTTCTTC. Residues: CSVEGLAGGPTYNEQFF.

This chain uses TRBV6-5 with TRBJ1-5, with D maybe TRBD1 (5 bases). The CDR3 consists of 15 residues. Per the germline V gene, CDR1 is MNHEY and CDR2 is SVGAGI. Trimming removed 8 bases from V and 0 bases from J, with 14 bases in between. This CDR3 reads CASGRQPNSNQPQHF. The CDR3 DNA reads TGTGCCAGCGGACGACAGCCGAATAGCAATCAGCCCCAGCATTTT.